These T cell receptor beta chains were read from a single sample in a study of T-cell memory formation after mild COVID-19. Each CDR3 protein gets one entry after TCRdb re-called the 5' RACE reads with MiXCR. The sample has roughly 620,000 distinct CDR3 sequences, approximately 18% seen once. Sample: PBMCs or a T cell subset sorted from them (not recorded which). All receptors derive from an adult woman who had mild COVID-19 (a few samples of this study predate the infection). Cell type and time point are not known. Both conserved end residues are part of each CDR3. The D gene is left open where the match is weak. The size entry is marked missing in some rows and otherwise reads once, few, many or a size class.

TRBJ2-7 few TRBV12-3/TRBV12-4 TRBD1 TGTGCCAGCAGTTTAGCAGGGGGCTGGTCCTACGAGCAGTACTTC CASSLAGGWSYEQYF
TRBJ2-3 - TRBV7-8 TRBD1 TGTGCCAGCAGCCTAATAGAGGGGGCCACAGATACGCAGTATTTT CASSLIEGATDTQYF
TRBJ2-3 few TRBV19 TRBD1 TGTGCCAGTAGTATGACAGGGGAGGCGGGCACAGATACGCAGTATTTT CASSMTGEAGTDTQYF
TRBJ1-4 few TRBV29-1 TRBD1 TGCAGCGTTGGAAAGGGGGCTGATGCTAATGAAAAACTGTTTTTT CSVGKGADANEKLFF
TRBJ2-7 - TRBV25-1 - TGTGCCAGCAGTGAATGGGGAGACTCCTACGAGCAGTACTTC CASSEWGDSYEQYF
TRBJ2-3 few TRBV19 - TGTGCCAGTAGTATCGGACTTTCCACAGATACGCAGTATTTT CASSIGLSTDTQYF
TRBJ1-1 few TRBV20-1 - TGCAGTGCTAGAGATCACCCATACTCAGGGGAAGCTTTCTTT CSARDHPYSGEAFF
TRBJ2-1 few TRBV4-2 TRBD2 TGTGCCAGCAGCAGAAGACTAGCGGGAGGGCGGAGCTCCTACAATGAGCAGTTCTTC CASSRRLAGGRSSYNEQFF
TRBJ2-1 few TRBV12-3/TRBV12-4 - TGTGCCTTTCTCAGCTCCTACAATGAGCAGTTCTTC CAFLSSYNEQFF
TRBJ2-1 - TRBV29-1 TRBD2 TGCAGCGTTGACGGGCTAGCGGGGGCGAGCTCCTACAATGAGCAGTTCTTC CSVDGLAGASSYNEQFF
TRBJ1-1 few TRBV29-1 - TGCAGCGTTGCGGGACGGCCGAACACTGAAGCTTTCTTT CSVAGRPNTEAFF
TRBJ2-7 many TRBV5-1 TRBD1 TGCGCCAGCAGCCAGGGGGCAGGGGCCTACGAGCAGTACTTC CASSQGAGAYEQYF
TRBJ2-2 - TRBV13 - TGTGCCAGCAGCTTCCTCGGGACCACGAACACCGGGGAGCTGTTTTTT CASSFLGTTNTGELFF
TRBJ2-5 few TRBV20-1 TRBD2 TGCAGTGCCCGGGACGGAGGCCCAGCGGGAGGGCAAGAGACCCAGTACTTC CSARDGGPAGGQETQYF
TRBJ2-7 - TRBV4-1 TRBD2 TGCGCCAGCAGCCACCCTACTAGCGGGGGCAACTACGAGCAGTACTTC CASSHPTSGGNYEQYF
TRBJ2-2 few TRBV14 - TGTGCCAGCAGCCAAGACTGGAACACCGGGGAGCTGTTTTTT CASSQDWNTGELFF
TRBJ1-2 - TRBV4-1 TRBD1 TGCGCCAGCAGCCACGGGAGAGCAGGGGGAGCGGTCTATGGCTACACCTTC CASSHGRAGGAVYGYTF
TRBJ2-2 - TRBV25-1 - TGTGCCAGCAGTGAATCCAGTTACACCGGGGAGCTGTTTTTT CASSESSYTGELFF
TRBJ2-3 - TRBV5-1 - TGCGCCAGCAGCCCGGGCTCTCACCCCTCCTATACGCAGTATTTT CASSPGSHPSYTQYF
TRBJ2-1 few TRBV20-1 TRBD2 TGCAGTGCTAGCGCTAGCGGGAGATCGTACAATGAGCAGTTCTTC CSASASGRSYNEQFF
TRBJ2-7 few TRBV5-1 - TGCGCCAGCAGCTTGATGGAGGATTACGAGCAGTACTTC CASSLMEDYEQYF
TRBJ2-5 - TRBV7-7 - TGTGCTAGCAGCCCCCGGGTCGGAGGAGAGACCCAGTACTTC CASSPRVGGETQYF
TRBJ1-2 few TRBV2 TRBD1 TGTGCCAGCAGTGGGACAGGGACCGTAGGCTACACCTTC CASSGTGTVGYTF
TRBJ2-6 - TRBV5-5 TRBD1 TGTGCCAGCAGAAGACAGGGGATGACAGCTGGGGCCAACGTCCTGACTTTC CASRRQGMTAGANVLTF
TRBJ2-3 - TRBV6-5 TRBD2 TGTGCCAGCAGTTACAGGTCTAGCGGGCGCACAGATACGCAGTATTTT CASSYRSSGRTDTQYF
TRBJ2-3 many TRBV7-2 - TGTGCCAGCAGCTTAGCCGATACGCAGTATTTT CASSLADTQYF
TRBJ2-7 few TRBV29-1 - TGCAGCGTTGATGGGGACCCTGGGGACGAGCAGTACTTC CSVDGDPGDEQYF
TRBJ2-1 - TRBV10-3 - TGTGCCATCAGTGGACTAGGGGTGGTCGATGAGCAGTTCTTC CAISGLGVVDEQFF
TRBJ2-7 few TRBV5-1 - TGCGCCAGCAGCTTGGGTGGCCTTTCTTTTTCCTACGAGCAGTACTTC CASSLGGLSFSYEQYF
TRBJ1-1 - TRBV11-2 - TGTGCCAGCAGGCGGGGTCGGTCTGAAGCTTTCTTT CASRRGRSEAFF
TRBJ2-2 - TRBV15 - TGTGCCACCAGCAGAGATCGACTAGGATCCGGGGAGCTGTTTTTT CATSRDRLGSGELFF
TRBJ2-5 - TRBV12-3/TRBV12-4 TRBD2 TGTGCCAGCAGTTCCCATAGCGGGGGGGAAGAGACCCAGTACTTC CASSSHSGGEETQYF
TRBJ1-2 few TRBV4-1 TRBD1 TGCGCCAGCAGCCAAGCGGGACAGCTCTATGGCTACACCTTC CASSQAGQLYGYTF
TRBJ1-1 few TRBV5-5 - TGTGCCAGCAATCCGCAGGCACACCTCGCTGAAGCTTTCTTT CASNPQAHLAEAFF
TRBJ2-4 - TRBV4-2 TRBD2 TGTGCCAGCAGCCAACGGACTAGCGGGATGATGAACATTCAGTACTTC CASSQRTSGMMNIQYF
TRBJ1-6 few TRBV30 TRBD1 TGTGCCTGGAGTTTACAGGGGTGGATTTCACCCCTCCACTTT CAWSLQGWISPLHF
TRBJ2-2 - TRBV5-1 TRBD2 TGCGCCAGCAGCGGAAGGGGACTAGCGGGAGGGCGAACCGGGGAGCTGTTTTTT CASSGRGLAGGRTGELFF
TRBJ2-5 - TRBV21-1 - TGTGCCAGCAGACAACGACTAGCGGGGGGAGAGACCCAGTACTTC CASRQRLAGGETQYF
TRBJ2-7 few TRBV12-5 - TGTGCTAGTGGTTTGGCACCTCCCGGGTCCTCCTTGGCGTGGGAGCAGTACTTC CASGLAPPGSSLAWEQYF
TRBJ2-1 few TRBV20-1 TRBD2 TGCAGTGCTAGAGGACGAGCCGGTGGGAGGGCCGGAAATGAGCAGTTCTTC CSARGRAGGRAGNEQFF
TRBJ2-5 - TRBV15 TRBD2 TGTGCCACCAGCCAGGTGGGGGATCTAGCGGCTTTGGAGACCCAGTACTTC CATSQVGDLAALETQYF
TRBJ1-6 - TRBV20-1 - TGCAGTGCTAGAGGACAGCCCTATTCACCCCTCCACTTT CSARGQPYSPLHF